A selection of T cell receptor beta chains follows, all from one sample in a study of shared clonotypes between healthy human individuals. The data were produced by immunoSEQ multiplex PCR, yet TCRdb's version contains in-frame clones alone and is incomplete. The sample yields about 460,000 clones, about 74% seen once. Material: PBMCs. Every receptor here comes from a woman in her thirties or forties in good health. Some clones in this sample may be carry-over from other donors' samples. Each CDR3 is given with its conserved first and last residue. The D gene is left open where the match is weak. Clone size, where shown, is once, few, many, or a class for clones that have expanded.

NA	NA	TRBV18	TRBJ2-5	CASSPGEETQYF	TGTGCCAGCTCACCGGGAGAGGAGACCCAGTACTTC
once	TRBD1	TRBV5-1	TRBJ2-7	CASSLGDRVSYEQYF	TGCGCCAGCAGCTTGGGGGACAGGGTGTCCTACGAGCAGTACTTC
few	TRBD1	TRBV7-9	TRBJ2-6	CASSLGGGGNVLTF	TGTGCCAGCAGCTTAGGAGGGGGCGGCAACGTCCTGACTTTC
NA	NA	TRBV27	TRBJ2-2	CASSLGGTGELFF	TGTGCCAGCAGTTTAGGGGGCACCGGGGAGCTGTTTTTT
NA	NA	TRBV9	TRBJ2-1	CASSPHPDHNEQFF	TGTGCCAGCAGCCCCCATCCCGACCACAATGAGCAGTTCTTC
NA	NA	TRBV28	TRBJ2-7	CASRTTYEQYF	TGTGCCAGCAGGACGACCTACGAGCAGTACTTC
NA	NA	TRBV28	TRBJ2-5	CASSLWRGRGKETQYF	TGTGCCAGCAGTTTATGGAGGGGCAGGGGAAAAGAGACCCAGTACTTC
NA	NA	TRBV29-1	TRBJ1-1	CSVVLTRGWIEAFF	TGCAGCGTTGTCCTAACCCGGGGGTGGATTGAAGCTTTCTTT
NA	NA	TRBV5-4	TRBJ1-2	CASSSSREGSGGYTF	TGTGCCAGCAGCTCGAGCAGGGAGGGAAGTGGTGGCTACACCTTC
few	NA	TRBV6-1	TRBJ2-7	CASSLGGNSYEQYF	TGTGCCAGCAGTTTAGGCGGAAATTCCTACGAGCAGTACTTC
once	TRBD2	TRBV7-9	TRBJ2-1	CASGQTSGRGNEQFF	TGTGCCAGCGGACAGACTAGCGGGAGGGGAAATGAGCAGTTCTTC
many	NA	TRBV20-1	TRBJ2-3	CSALSSYTQYF	TGCAGTGCTCTCAGCTCCTATACGCAGTATTTT
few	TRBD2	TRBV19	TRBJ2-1	CASSISSGSGYEQFF	TGTGCCAGTAGTATCTCTAGCGGGAGCGGGTATGAGCAGTTCTTC
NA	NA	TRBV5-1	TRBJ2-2	CASSLDRVATGELFF	TGCGCCAGCAGCTTGGACAGGGTGGCCACCGGGGAGCTGTTTTTT
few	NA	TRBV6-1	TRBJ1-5	CASSDLTMYQPQHF	TGTGCCAGCAGTGATTTGACTATGTATCAGCCCCAGCATTTT
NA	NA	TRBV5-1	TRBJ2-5	CASSSEALETQYF	TGCGCCAGCAGCTCCGAAGCGCTAGAGACCCAGTACTTC
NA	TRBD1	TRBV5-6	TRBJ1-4	CASSSTGTGTEKLFF	TGTGCCAGCAGCTCGACCGGGACAGGGACCGAAAAACTGTTTTTT
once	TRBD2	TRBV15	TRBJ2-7	CATSRDPGLAEYEQYF	TGTGCCACCAGCAGAGATCCGGGGCTAGCGGAGTACGAGCAGTACTTC
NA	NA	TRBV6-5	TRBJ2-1	CASGGYNEQFF	TGTGCCAGTGGGGGATACAATGAGCAGTTCTTC
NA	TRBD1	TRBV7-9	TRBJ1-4	CASSSGQGSEKLFF	TGTGCCAGCAGCTCGGGACAGGGAAGTGAAAAACTGTTTTTT
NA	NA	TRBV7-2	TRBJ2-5	CASSLGVLPGTQYF	TGTGCCAGCAGCTTGGGCGTGCTCCCGGGTACCCAGTACTTC
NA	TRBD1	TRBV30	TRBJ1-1	CAWRTAGQVYTEAFF	TGTGCCTGGAGGACTGCCGGACAGGTTTACACTGAAGCTTTCTTT
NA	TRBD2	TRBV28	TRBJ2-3	CASSLAGGWDTQYF	TGTGCCAGCAGTTTAGCGGGAGGGTGGGATACGCAGTATTTT
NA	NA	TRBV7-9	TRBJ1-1	CASSPQALNTEAFF	TGTGCCAGCAGCCCCCAGGCTCTGAACACTGAAGCTTTCTTT
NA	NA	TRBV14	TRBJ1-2	CASSLGRSGYTF	TGTGCCAGCAGTCTGGGGCGAAGTGGCTACACCTTC
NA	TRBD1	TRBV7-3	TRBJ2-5	CASSRGGRQETQYF	TGTGCCAGCAGCCGAGGGGGCCGCCAAGAGACCCAGTACTTC
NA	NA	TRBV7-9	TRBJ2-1	CASSLGLAEANEQFF	TGTGCCAGCAGCTTAGGGTTAGCGGAGGCGAATGAGCAGTTCTTC
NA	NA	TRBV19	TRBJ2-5	CASSLGQLGETQYF	TGTGCCAGTAGTTTGGGACAACTGGGAGAGACCCAGTACTTC
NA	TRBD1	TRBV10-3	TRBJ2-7	CAISQTGYEDEQYF	TGTGCCATCAGCCAGACAGGGTATGAAGACGAGCAGTACTTC
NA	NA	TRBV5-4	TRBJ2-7	CASSRGDGDEQYF	TGTGCCAGCTCCCGAGGGGACGGTGACGAGCAGTACTTC
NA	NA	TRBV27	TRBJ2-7	CASSYSGGAYEQYF	TGTGCCAGCAGTTACAGCGGAGGGGCCTACGAGCAGTACTTC
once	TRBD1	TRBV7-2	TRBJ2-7	CASSPPGQGNEQYF	TGTGCCAGCAGCCCCCCGGGACAGGGGAACGAGCAGTACTTC
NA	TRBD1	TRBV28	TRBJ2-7	CASSTGQGKNEQYF	TGTGCCAGCAGCACGGGACAGGGTAAGAACGAGCAGTACTTC
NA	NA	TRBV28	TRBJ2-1	CASSPNPFGTSHNEQFF	TGTGCCAGCAGTCCGAATCCCTTCGGGACGTCTCACAATGAGCAGTTCTTC
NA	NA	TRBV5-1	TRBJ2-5	CASSPGQTQETQYF	TGCGCCAGCAGCCCAGGACAGACCCAAGAGACCCAGTACTTC
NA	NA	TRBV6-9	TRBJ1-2	CASSYDTPPWRGDYGYTF	TGTGCCAGCAGTTACGATACCCCCCCCTGGCGGGGAGACTATGGCTACACCTTC
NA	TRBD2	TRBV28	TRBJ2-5	CASSPGLADQETQYF	TGTGCCAGCAGTCCGGGACTAGCGGACCAAGAGACCCAGTACTTC
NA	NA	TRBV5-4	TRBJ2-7	CASSSEGVNSYEQYF	TGTGCCAGCAGCTCCGAGGGTGTGAACTCCTACGAGCAGTACTTC
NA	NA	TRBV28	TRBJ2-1	CASIRGDPRRDEQFF	TGTGCCAGCATTAGAGGCGATCCCCGCCGGGATGAGCAGTTCTTC
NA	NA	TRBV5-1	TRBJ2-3	CASIDAQVSDTQYF	TGCGCCAGCATCGATGCACAGGTTTCAGATACGCAGTATTTT
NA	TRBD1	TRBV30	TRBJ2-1	CAWGNRGLYNEQFF	TGTGCCTGGGGAAACAGGGGGCTCTACAATGAGCAGTTCTTC
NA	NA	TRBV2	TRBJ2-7	CASSEQFSYEQYF	TGTGCCAGCAGTGAGCAGTTCTCCTACGAGCAGTACTTC
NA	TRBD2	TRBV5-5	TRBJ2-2	CASSFVSGTSGELFF	TGTGCCAGCAGCTTCGTTAGCGGGACATCCGGGGAGCTGTTTTTT
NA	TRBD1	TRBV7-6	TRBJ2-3	CASRHRGDTDTQYF	TGTGCCAGCAGACACAGGGGTGACACAGATACGCAGTATTTT
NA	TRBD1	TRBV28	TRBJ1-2	CASRILGGQTYGYTF	TGTGCCAGCAGAATTCTTGGGGGACAGACCTATGGCTACACCTTC
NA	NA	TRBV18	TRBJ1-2	CASSPPNGRNLNYGYTF	TGTGCCAGCTCACCACCGAATGGCAGAAACCTTAACTATGGCTACACCTTC
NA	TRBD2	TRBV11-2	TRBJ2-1	CASSSGTSVVGEQFF	TGTGCCAGCAGCTCGGGGACTAGCGTGGTCGGTGAGCAGTTCTTC
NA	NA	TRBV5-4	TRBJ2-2	CASSSPGSLNTGELFF	TGTGCCAGCAGCTCCCCGGGGTCCTTGAACACCGGGGAGCTGTTTTTT
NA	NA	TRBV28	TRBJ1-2	CASRRAGTNYGYTF	TGTGCCAGCAGACGAGCCGGGACTAACTATGGCTACACCTTC
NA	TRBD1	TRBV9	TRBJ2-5	CASSLRDRAYQETQYF	TGTGCCAGCAGCCTCCGGGACAGGGCTTACCAAGAGACCCAGTACTTC
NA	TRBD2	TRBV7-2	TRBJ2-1	CASSFASGYNEQFF	TGTGCCAGCAGCTTTGCTAGCGGCTACAATGAGCAGTTCTTC
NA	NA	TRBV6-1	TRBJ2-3	CASSESVTTDTQYF	TGTGCCAGCAGTGAATCGGTGACCACAGATACGCAGTATTTT
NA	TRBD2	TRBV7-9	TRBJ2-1	CASSLAQAGHNGQFF	TGTGCCAGCAGCTTAGCCCAAGCGGGGCACAATGGGCAGTTCTTC
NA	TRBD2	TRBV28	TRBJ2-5	CASSLRAGVWETQYF	TGTGCCAGCAGTTTACGAGCGGGAGTATGGGAGACCCAGTACTTC